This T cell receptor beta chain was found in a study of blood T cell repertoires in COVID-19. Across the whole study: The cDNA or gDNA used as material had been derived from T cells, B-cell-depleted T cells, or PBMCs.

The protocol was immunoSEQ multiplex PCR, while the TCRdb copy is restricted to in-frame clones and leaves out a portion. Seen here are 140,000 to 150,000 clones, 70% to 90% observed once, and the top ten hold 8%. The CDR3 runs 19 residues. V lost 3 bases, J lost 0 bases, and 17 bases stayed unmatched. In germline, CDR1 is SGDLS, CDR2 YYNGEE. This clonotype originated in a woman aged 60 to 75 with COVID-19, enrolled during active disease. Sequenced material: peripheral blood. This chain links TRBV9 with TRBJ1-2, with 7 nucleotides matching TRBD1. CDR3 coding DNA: TGTGCCAGCAGCGGGCCGGCCATTACCCGGGACAGAACTAACTATGGCTACACCTTC. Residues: CASSGPAITRDRTNYGYTF.